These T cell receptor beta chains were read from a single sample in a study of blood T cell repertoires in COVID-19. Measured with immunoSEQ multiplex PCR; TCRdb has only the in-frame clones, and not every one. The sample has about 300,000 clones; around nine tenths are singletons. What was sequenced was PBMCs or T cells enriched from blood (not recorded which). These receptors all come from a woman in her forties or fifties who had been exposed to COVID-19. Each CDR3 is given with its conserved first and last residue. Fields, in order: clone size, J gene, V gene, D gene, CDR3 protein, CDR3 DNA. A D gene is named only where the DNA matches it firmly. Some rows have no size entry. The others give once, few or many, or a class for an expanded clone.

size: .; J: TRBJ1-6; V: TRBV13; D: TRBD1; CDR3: CASSFYDRDDSPLHF; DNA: TGTGCCAGCAGCTTTTACGACAGGGATGATTCACCCCTCCACTTT
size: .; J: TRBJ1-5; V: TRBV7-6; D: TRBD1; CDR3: CASSPGTGGLNQPQHF; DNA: TGTGCCAGCAGTCCCGGGACAGGGGGCCTGAATCAGCCCCAGCATTTT
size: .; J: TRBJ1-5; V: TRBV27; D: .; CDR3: CASSLTGSNQPQHF; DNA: TGTGCCAGCAGTTTGACGGGGAGCAATCAGCCCCAGCATTTT
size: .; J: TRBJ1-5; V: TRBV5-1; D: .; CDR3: CASSLDSGNQPQHF; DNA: TGCGCCAGCAGCCTTGACAGTGGCAATCAGCCCCAGCATTTT
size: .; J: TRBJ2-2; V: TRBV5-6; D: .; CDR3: CASSQDRWGTGELFF; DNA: TGTGCCAGCAGCCAAGACAGGTGGGGCACCGGGGAGCTGTTTTTT
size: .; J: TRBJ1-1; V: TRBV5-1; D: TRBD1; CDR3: CASSLGVLGTGPTEAFF; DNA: TGCGCCAGCAGCTTGGGTGTTTTGGGGACAGGGCCCACTGAAGCTTTCTTT
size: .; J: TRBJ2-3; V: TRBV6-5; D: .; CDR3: CASSYNGARIDTQYF; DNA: TGTGCCAGCAGTTACAATGGGGCTCGGATAGATACGCAGTATTTT
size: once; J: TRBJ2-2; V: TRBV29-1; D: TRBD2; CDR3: CSVAGGNTGELFF; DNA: TGCAGCGTCGCGGGGGGGAACACCGGGGAGCTGTTTTTT
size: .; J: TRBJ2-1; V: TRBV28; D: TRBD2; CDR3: CASSMSLAGGSYNEQFF; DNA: TGTGCCAGCAGTATGTCCTTAGCGGGGGGCTCCTACAATGAGCAGTTCTTC
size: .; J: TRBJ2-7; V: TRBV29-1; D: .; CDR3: CSVDSPGEAYEQYF; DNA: TGCAGCGTTGACAGCCCAGGGGAAGCCTACGAGCAGTACTTC
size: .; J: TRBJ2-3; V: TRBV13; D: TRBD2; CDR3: CASSLGSRLAGDSTDTQYF; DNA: TGTGCCAGCAGCTTAGGCTCGAGACTAGCGGGGGATTCCACAGATACGCAGTATTTT
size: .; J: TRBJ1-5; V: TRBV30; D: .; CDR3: CAWSPDSNNQPQHF; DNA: TGTGCCTGGAGTCCCGACAGCAACAATCAGCCCCAGCATTTT
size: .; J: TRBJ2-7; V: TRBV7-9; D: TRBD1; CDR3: CASSLAPGQDYEQYF; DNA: TGTGCCAGCAGCTTAGCCCCGGGACAGGACTACGAGCAGTACTTC
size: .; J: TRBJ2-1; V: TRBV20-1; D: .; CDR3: CSASLPTGSDYNEQFF; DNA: TGCAGTGCTAGTTTGCCTACCGGCAGCGACTACAATGAGCAGTTCTTC
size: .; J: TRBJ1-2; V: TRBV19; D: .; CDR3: CASSMAPGLNYGYTF; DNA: TGTGCCAGTAGTATGGCCCCAGGGCTGAACTATGGCTACACCTTC
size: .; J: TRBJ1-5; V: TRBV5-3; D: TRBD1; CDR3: CARSPGGQVLGPQHF; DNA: TGTGCCAGAAGCCCGGGGGGACAGGTCTTAGGGCCCCAGCATTTT
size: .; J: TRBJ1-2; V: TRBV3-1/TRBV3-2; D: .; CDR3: CASSPFEDYGYTF; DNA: TGTGCCAGCAGCCCCTTTGAGGACTATGGCTACACCTTC
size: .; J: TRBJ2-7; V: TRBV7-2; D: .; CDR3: CASSLFWAASYEQYF; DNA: TGTGCCAGCAGCTTATTCTGGGCAGCCAGCTACGAGCAGTACTTC
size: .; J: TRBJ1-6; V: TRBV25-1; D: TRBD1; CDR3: CASSPQGYYNSPLHF; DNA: TGTGCCAGCTCCCCACAGGGGTACTATAATTCACCCCTCCACTTT
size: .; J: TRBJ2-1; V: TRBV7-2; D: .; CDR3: CASSPFSGAYNEQFF; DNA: TGTGCCAGCAGCCCGTTTTCAGGGGCCTACAATGAGCAGTTCTTC
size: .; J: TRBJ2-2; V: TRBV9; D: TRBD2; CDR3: CASSVSSSGGSTGELFF; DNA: TGTGCCAGCAGCGTGTCTTCTAGCGGGGGTAGCACCGGGGAGCTGTTTTTT
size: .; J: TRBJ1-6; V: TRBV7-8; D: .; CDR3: CASSPQPPGVGSPLHF; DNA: TGTGCCAGCAGCCCACAACCCCCAGGGGTTGGTTCACCCCTCCACTTT
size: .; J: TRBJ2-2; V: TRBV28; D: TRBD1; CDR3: CASRGTTGIGGELFF; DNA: TGTGCCAGCAGGGGGACGACAGGGATAGGCGGGGAGCTGTTTTTT